Listed below are T cell receptor beta chains from one sample, sequenced in a study of blood T cell repertoires in COVID-19. The method was immunoSEQ multiplex PCR; TCRdb's version includes in-frame clones alone and lacks a portion of them. Of some 260,000 clones listed, approximately 86% are singletons. The sample consisted of peripheral blood. These receptors came from a young woman with acute or convalescent COVID-19. CDR3s include the opening cysteine and the closing phenylalanine or tryptophan. The D gene is left open where the match is weak. Part of the rows lack a size; the others show once, few, many or a class for expanded clones.

cdr3_nt,cdr3_aa,v_call,clone_size,j_call,d_call
TGTGCCAGCAGCTCAATTCCTAGTTCACACGGTGAGCAGTTCTTC,CASSSIPSSHGEQFF,TRBV11-2,-,TRBJ2-1,-
TGTGCCAGTAGTAGCGTCGGACTAGCGGGGTCGAACACCGGGGAGCTGTTTTTT,CASSSVGLAGSNTGELFF,TRBV19,-,TRBJ2-2,TRBD2
TGTGCCAGCAGTTATCTCGCGGGACAAGAGACCCAGTACTTC,CASSYLAGQETQYF,TRBV6-2/TRBV6-3,-,TRBJ2-5,-
TGTGCCAGCAGCCTCAAGGGGGCGAAATACGAGCAGTACTTC,CASSLKGAKYEQYF,TRBV5-4,-,TRBJ2-7,TRBD1
TGTGCCAGCAGCTTAGTTTACCCGAGCTCCTACAATGAGCAGTTCTTC,CASSLVYPSSYNEQFF,TRBV11-2,-,TRBJ2-1,-
TGTGCCAGCAGTCTCCAGGGGGAAGGGTACGAGCAGTACTTC,CASSLQGEGYEQYF,TRBV6-2/TRBV6-3,once,TRBJ2-7,TRBD1
TGTGCCAGCAGCTTAACAGCGGGACAGGGATCCGGGGAGCTGTTTTTT,CASSLTAGQGSGELFF,TRBV7-9,-,TRBJ2-2,TRBD1
TGTGCCAGCAGTCACGCCGGCAGACTAGCGGCGTATGAGCAGTTCTTC,CASSHAGRLAAYEQFF,TRBV6-6,-,TRBJ2-1,TRBD2
TGTGCCAGCGCCGGGGGTAGCGGGAGTCTCAGATACCGCTCCTACAATGAGCAGTTCTTC,CASAGGSGSLRYRSYNEQFF,TRBV19,-,TRBJ2-1,TRBD2
TGTGCCAGCAGATACCAGGGGACCCTCTACGAGCAGTACTTC,CASRYQGTLYEQYF,TRBV6-5,-,TRBJ2-7,-
TGTGCCAGCAGTTTCAGGGGCCGGGCCAACGTCCTGACTTTC,CASSFRGRANVLTF,TRBV27,-,TRBJ2-6,-
TGTGCCAGCAGCTATCCGGGACAGGGTTACGGCGGGGAGCTGTTTTTT,CASSYPGQGYGGELFF,TRBV5-6,-,TRBJ2-2,TRBD1
TGCGCCAGCAGCCAAGCGGGACAGCTAACAACTAATGAAAAACTGTTTTTT,CASSQAGQLTTNEKLFF,TRBV4-3,-,TRBJ1-4,TRBD1
TGTGCCAGCAGCCATGGCCGGGACAGGGCCTACGAGCAGTACTTC,CASSHGRDRAYEQYF,TRBV14,-,TRBJ2-7,TRBD1
TGTGCCAGCAGCTTAGCGGGGACAGGGGCCGGGGAGCTGTTTTTT,CASSLAGTGAGELFF,TRBV7-9,-,TRBJ2-2,TRBD1
TGTGCCAGCAGCTTGGGACTCGAGCAGTACTTC,CASSLGLEQYF,TRBV5-4,-,TRBJ2-7,-
TGCGCCAGCGGGACTAGCGGCTTCAATGAGCAGTTCTTC,CASGTSGFNEQFF,TRBV5-1,-,TRBJ2-1,TRBD2
TGTGCCAGCAGCCCGGCGGTCGCGAACACCGGGGAGCTGTTTTTT,CASSPAVANTGELFF,TRBV9,-,TRBJ2-2,-
TGTGCCAGCAGTACTAGGGACAGGGGGAATGAAAAACTGTTTTTT,CASSTRDRGNEKLFF,TRBV27,once,TRBJ1-4,TRBD1
TGTGCCAGCAGTGAAGCGGGGGGAATCTTTCAGCCCCAGCATTTT,CASSEAGGIFQPQHF,TRBV6-1,-,TRBJ1-5,-
TGTGCCAGCAGTTTATATAGAGCGGGAGAATACGAGCAGTACTTC,CASSLYRAGEYEQYF,TRBV27,-,TRBJ2-7,TRBD2
TGTGCCAGCAGTTTGGAGGGTTTCGGCACTGAAGCTTTCTTT,CASSLEGFGTEAFF,TRBV27,once,TRBJ1-1,-
TGTGCCAGCAGTCCAACTAGCGGGAGAAGGGTCGAGCAGTACTTC,CASSPTSGRRVEQYF,TRBV6-2/TRBV6-3,-,TRBJ2-7,TRBD2
TGTGCCAGCAGGGTACAGGGGGCGCCTGAGCAGTTCTTC,CASRVQGAPEQFF,TRBV12-3/TRBV12-4,-,TRBJ2-1,TRBD1